The 10 T cell receptor beta chains below were found in one sample sequenced in a study of T-cell reconstitution after alpha-beta-depleted transplantation in children. This sample's TCRbeta library carried unique molecular identifier barcodes. TCRdb called the PCR reads again in MiXCR, with one record for every CDR3 protein. Of 530,000 or so distinct CDR3 sequences in the sample, 25% to 30% were seen once. The starting material was PBMCs, obtained before TCRalphabeta/CD19-depleted stem cell transplant. Every receptor here comes from a boy under three years old with Wiskott-Aldrich syndrome, due to receive a stem cell transplant.

This clonotype was picked up a small number of times. The V and J genes are TRBV10-2 and TRBJ2-2; D could derive from TRBD1 or TRBD2 (5 bases each). This CDR3 has 13 amino acids. The V gene lost 2 bases and the J gene lost 7 bases, with 8 bases spanning the gap. Germline V CDR1 and CDR2: WSHSY, SAAADI. This CDR3 reads CASSEMGVGELFF. The CDR3 DNA follows: TGCGCCAGCAGTGAGATGGGGGTCGGGGAGCTGTTTTTT.

This clonotype appeared a single time. The chain links TRBV24-1 to TRBJ2-1, with TRBD1 identical over 10 bases. Losses at the gene ends were 3 bases for V and 8 bases for J; bases not matched to a gene: 6. CDR1 KGHDR and CDR2 SFDVKD come from the germline V gene. The CDR3 consists of 15 residues. DNA for the CDR3: TGTGCCACCAGTGATCTGGGACAGGGGATGTATGAGCAGTTCTTC. Translation gives CATSDLGQGMYEQFF.

The chain employs TRBV5-1 and TRBJ1-5, with D possibly TRBD1 on 5 matching bases. Trimming took off 4 bases at V and 3 bases at J, with 11 bases between the two ends. The CDR3 covers 14 residues. Germline V gene lookup returns CDR1 SGHRS and CDR2 YFSETQ. Here the CDR3 DNA reads TGCGCCAGCAGCGGCGGGGGGACCAATCAGCCCCAGCATTTT. It yields the protein CASSGGGTNQPQHF.

The J gene is TRBJ2-2, the V gene TRBV7-3; TRBD1 or TRBD2 may be the D gene (5 bases each). Germline assignment: CDR1 SGHTA and CDR2 FQGTGA. This CDR3 contains 14 residues. Trimming took off 4 bases at V and 4 bases at J, with 10 bases between the two ends. CDR3 sequence (DNA): TGTGCCAGCAGCTCCCGGGGCCTCACCGGGGAGCTGTTTTTT. Translation gives CASSSRGLTGELFF.

This clonotype was counted only a few times. The rearrangement links TRBV5-1 to TRBJ2-3; possibly TRBD2 for D (5 bases). The germline gives CDR1 SGHRS, CDR2 YFSETQ. The CDR3 runs 15 residues. Trimming left V 6 bases short and J 2 bases short, with 16 bases between. The CDR3 sequence is CASKTGLGDTDTQYF. CDR3 bases: TGCGCCAGCAAAACGGGGTTAGGAGACACAGATACGCAGTATTTT.

The sample holds a few counts of this clonotype. The chain has TRBV20-1 and TRBJ1-1; TRBD1 might be the D (6 bases). There are 12 residues in the CDR3. V lost 8 bases to trimming and J lost 8 bases, with 18 bases between them. From germline, CDR1 is DFQATT and CDR2 SNEGSKA (reference sequence). This CDR3 is CSPYPRQGEAFF. CDR3 coding DNA: TGCAGTCCATACCCTCGGCAGGGGGAAGCTTTCTTT.

J is TRBJ2-2 and V is TRBV10-3; the match to TRBD2 covers 11 bases. The CDR3 spans 18 residues. Germline values: CDR1 ENHRY, CDR2 SYGVKD. The V gene end was trimmed by 4 bases and the J gene end by 4 bases; junction bases not matched to a gene: 11. In DNA, the CDR3 is TGTGCCATCAGTGCAGTAGCGGGAGGGCCCGTTCGCACCGGGGAGCTGTTTTTT. Translated, it gives CAISAVAGGPVRTGELFF.

This chain connects TRBV20-1 to TRBJ1-2; unclear D gene. The V and J ends lost 7 bases and 4 bases respectively, with 16 bases between them. This CDR3 comprises 13 residues. Germline V gene sequence: CDR1 DFQATT, CDR2 SNEGSKA (reference sequence). The CDR3 is CSVPSGVGYGYTF. The CDR3 DNA sequence: TGCAGTGTTCCGAGCGGAGTAGGCTATGGCTACACCTTC.

This chain connects TRBV5-1 to TRBJ2-7; 9 nucleotides align to TRBD2. The CDR3 spans 16 residues. The V gene's germline CDR1 is SGHRS and CDR2 YFSETQ. Trimming removed 5 bases from V and 0 bases from J; junction bases left unmatched: 9. CDR3 in DNA: TGCGCCAGCAGTCGTCTAGCGGGACCCCTCTCCTACGAGCAGTACTTC. Translating it yields CASSRLAGPLSYEQYF.

This clonotype was recorded a few times. V gene TRBV29-1 combines with J gene TRBJ1-2; D is unresolved. Germline CDR1 SQVTM, CDR2 ANQGSEA. Trimming left V 3 bases short and J 7 bases short, with 9 bases between. CDR3 length equals 11 residues. The CDR3 spells CSVEGFFGYTF. The CDR3 nucleotides are TGCAGCGTTGAGGGTTTCTTTGGCTACACCTTC.